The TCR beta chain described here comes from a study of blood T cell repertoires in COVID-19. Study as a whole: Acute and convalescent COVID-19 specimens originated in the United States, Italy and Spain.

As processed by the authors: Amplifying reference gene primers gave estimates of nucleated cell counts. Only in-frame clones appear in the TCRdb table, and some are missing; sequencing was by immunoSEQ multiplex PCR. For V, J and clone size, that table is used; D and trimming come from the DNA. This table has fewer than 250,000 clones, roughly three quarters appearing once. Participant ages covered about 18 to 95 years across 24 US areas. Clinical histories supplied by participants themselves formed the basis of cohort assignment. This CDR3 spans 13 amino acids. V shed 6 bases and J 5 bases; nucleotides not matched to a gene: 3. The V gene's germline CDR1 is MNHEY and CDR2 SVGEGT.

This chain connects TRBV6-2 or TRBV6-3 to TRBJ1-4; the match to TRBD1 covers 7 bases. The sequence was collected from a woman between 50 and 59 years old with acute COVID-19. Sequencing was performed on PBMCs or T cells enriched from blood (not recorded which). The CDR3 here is CASSDRANEKLFF. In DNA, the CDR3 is TGTGCCAGCAGCGACAGGGCCAATGAAAAACTGTTTTTT.